The clone carrying this T cell receptor (beta chain) occurred once. This sample stems from a study of sequential checkpoint blockade in melanoma. Study context: DNA from 91 pretreatment tumor samples underwent TCRβ immunosequencing. Matched biopsies came pretreatment and at week 13 for 20 to 25 patients.

Using immunoSEQ multiplex PCR, the repertoire was profiled, and TCRdb retains in-frame clones only, with some absent. Altogether tens of thousands of clones are present, 30% to 35% being singletons, with the ten largest covering 1.6%. The treatment was: randomized to nivolumab then ipilimumab (arm A) or the reverse (arm B). None of the patients previously received DNA-damaging chemotherapy. Sample: tumor tissue (inferred from file names), taken from a patient given nivolumab and ipilimumab in sequence. The receptor comes from a human donor with melanoma.

The CDR3 loop is CSASTSGSYEQYF. CDR3 coding DNA: TGCAGCGCCTCGACTAGCGGGAGTTACGAGCAGTACTTC. This chain uses TRBV29-1 with TRBJ2-7; the match to TRBD2 covers 12 bases. V trimming: 7 bases; J trimming: 4 bases; junction bases outside the gene matches: 5. Germline V lookup: CDR1 SQVTM, CDR2 ANQGSEA. CDR3 length: 13 amino acids.